The clone carrying this TCR beta chain was observed a handful of times. The data belong to a study of blood T cell repertoires in COVID-19. About the research overall: Acute-phase and convalescent COVID-19 samples originated in the United States, Italy and Spain. Nucleic acid was either cDNA or gDNA, and it came from T cells, B-cell-depleted T cells, or PBMCs.

The germline V and J ends were trimmed by 6 bases and 9 bases, with 15 bases remaining between them. The CDR3 sequence is 11 residues long. Germline assignment: CDR1 DFQATT and CDR2 SNEGSKA (reference sequence). Grouping used clinical history reported by participants in a survey and questionnaire. The data were produced by immunoSEQ multiplex PCR, yet TCRdb's version contains in-frame clones alone and is incomplete. Of about 160,000 clones listed, about 86% are singletons. V is TRBV20-1 and J is TRBJ2-7; D ambiguous. Sequenced material: PBMCs or T cells enriched from blood (not recorded which). The sequence was obtained from a woman between 45 and 60 years old in a cohort exposed to, infected with or recovered from COVID-19 (not recorded which). CDR3 region: CSAEEERGQYF. The CDR3 DNA reads as TGCAGTGCCGAAGAGGAACGTGGGCAGTACTTC.